The clone carrying this TCR beta chain was counted at least ten times. Its antigen is unidentified. CDR1 is SGHKS and CDR2 is YYEKEE in the germline V gene (reference sequence). V lost 3 bases, J lost 5 bases, and 18 bases lay in between. This CDR3 contains 16 residues. The data originate from a study of read filtering for tumor transcriptome and immune sequencing. Study-level results: This fraction held mixed bone marrow immune cells after CD138-negative sorting.

Molecular barcoded adaptors covering alpha/delta and beta/gamma chains were used on approximately 400 ng RNA. TCRdb redid the calling of the reads with MiXCR, one entry per CDR3 protein. The sample gives around 130,000 distinct CDR3 sequences, roughly 13% of which show up once; 9.5% to 11% is in the top ten. Sequenced input: a population of CD138-negative cells sorted from bone marrow. The chain uses TRBV5-5 and TRBJ2-1; tentatively, D is TRBD2 (6 bases). This clonotype was sampled from a donor aged 40 or over with multiple myeloma. CDR3 amino acids: CASSWPHASANNEQFF. The CDR3 nucleotides are TGTGCCAGCAGCTGGCCCCACGCTAGCGCCAACAATGAGCAGTTCTTC. The variable domain in full, with the rest retrieved from reference TRBV5-5 and TRBJ2-1, is DAGVTQSPTHLIKTRGQQVTLRCSPISGHKSVSWYQQVLGQGPQFIFQYYEKEERGRGNFPDRFSARQFPNYSSELNVNALLLGDSALYLCASSWPHASANNEQFFGPGTRLTVL.